The 32 T cell receptor beta chains in this list originate from one sample, sequenced in a study of shared clonotypes between healthy human individuals. Profiling relied on immunoSEQ multiplex PCR, and the TCRdb table lists in-frame clones only, not all of them. The data show about 640,000 clones, about two thirds seen once. The sequenced material came from memory CD4+ T cells sorted from blood. Subset described: CD45RA-negative fraction. The receptors were gathered from a woman aged 25 to 45 in good health.

This clone was detected only a few times. This chain connects TRBV28 to TRBJ2-2; weak D call: TRBD1 (5 bases). CDR3 size: 18 residues. Looked up from germline, CDR1 is MDHEN and CDR2 is SYDVKM. V shed 1 base and J shed 0 bases, with 15 bases lying between them. The CDR3 spells CASSLFGVWTPNTGELFF. DNA for the CDR3: TGTGCCAGCAGTTTATTCGGAGTGTGGACACCGAACACCGGGGAGCTGTTTTTT.

V usage is TRBV7-2 and J usage is TRBJ2-3; maybe TRBD1 (5 bases). Germline V gives CDR1 SGHTA, CDR2 FQGNSA. Trimming stripped 4 bases from V and 7 bases from J, with 12 bases between. The CDR3 is 13 residues long. The CDR3 bases are TGTGCCAGCAGCTCCGGCCAGGGAAATACGCAGTATTTT. This translates into CASSSGQGNTQYF.

The chain carries TRBV7-9 and TRBJ2-6; the D is unclear. Per germline, CDR1 SEHNR and CDR2 FQNEAQ (reference sequence). This CDR3 region has 14 residues. V lost 3 bases to trimming and J lost 2 bases, with 5 bases between them. The CDR3 here is CASSLRPGANVLTF. The CDR3 bases are TGTGCCAGCAGCTTGAGACCTGGGGCCAACGTCCTGACTTTC.

V and J are TRBV28 and TRBJ1-2; D uncertain. V lost 10 bases and J 6 bases, leaving 15 bases between the germline ends. CDR1 and CDR2 (germline): MDHEN, SYDVKM. The CDR3 is 12 residues long. This CDR3 is CATTEVQDGYTF. CDR3 bases: TGTGCCACCACCGAAGTGCAAGATGGCTACACCTTC.

The chain links TRBV10-3 to TRBJ2-3, with D possibly matching TRBD2 (6 bases). The CDR3 length is 16 residues. V was shortened by 3 bases and J by 0 bases, with 13 bases between the two germline ends. Germline V gene lookup returns CDR1 ENHRY and CDR2 SYGVKD. The CDR3 region is CAISDFGGTSTDTQYF. The CDR3 region has the DNA TGTGCCATCAGTGACTTTGGAGGGACTAGCACAGATACGCAGTATTTT.

This clone was counted between two and nine times. The chain has TRBV28 and TRBJ1-5; D remains unclear. The CDR3 consists of 15 residues. Germline V gene sequence: CDR1 MDHEN, CDR2 SYDVKM. V lost 7 bases and J 1 base, leaving 14 bases between the germline ends. The chain's CDR3 is CASKERWASNQPQHF. DNA of the CDR3: TGTGCCAGCAAGGAGAGGTGGGCGAGCAATCAGCCCCAGCATTTT. Full variable domain (remainder filled in from reference TRBV28 and TRBJ1-5): DVKVTQSSRYLVKRTGEKVFLECVQDMDHENMFWYRQDPGLGLRLIYFSYDVKMKEKGDIPEGYSVSREKKERFSLILESASTNQTSMYLCASKERWASNQPQHFGDGTRLSIL.

The V and J genes are TRBV7-2 and TRBJ2-2; D is uncertain. Germline values: CDR1 SGHTA, CDR2 FQGNSA. CDR3 length equals 14 residues. V lost 1 base and J lost 2, with 5 bases in between. The CDR3 nucleotides read TGTGCCAGCAGCTTAGTATATAACACCGGGGAGCTGTTTTTT. As protein: CASSLVYNTGELFF.

This chain joins TRBV2 and TRBJ2-2, with TRBD1 matching 7 bases. The germline V gene has CDR1 SNHLY and CDR2 FYNNEI. This CDR3 has 14 amino acids. Unmatched junction bases numbered 5, after V lost 4 bases and J lost 6 bases. This CDR3 is CASSVTGDAGELFF. The CDR3 DNA is TGTGCCAGCAGTGTAACAGGGGATGCCGGGGAGCTGTTTTTT.

The rearrangement links TRBV27 to TRBJ1-2, with TRBD1 matching over 7 bases. The CDR3 consists of 15 residues. V shed 1 base, J shed 4 bases, and the junction held 6 bases outside the gene matches. The germline V gene encodes CDR1 MNHEY and CDR2 SMNVEV (reference sequence). The CDR3 bases are TGTGCCAGCAGTTTATATGGGACAGACCTCTATGGCTACACCTTC. This encodes CASSLYGTDLYGYTF.

This clone was recorded a few times. The rearrangement joins TRBV28 to TRBJ2-6; no firm D call. This CDR3 has 12 amino acids. CDR1 and CDR2 from the germline V gene are MDHEN and SYDVKM. V lost 11 bases and J lost 0, with 5 bases in between. In DNA, the CDR3 is TGTGCCTGCCACTCTGGGGCCAACGTCCTGACTTTC. Its protein product is CACHSGANVLTF.

For this clone: Other nucleotide sequences in the sample specify the same CDR3. The chain combines TRBV19 with TRBJ2-5; a weak D match, TRBD1 (5 bases). TRBJ2-7 explains the end of the DNA better; the J call may be wrong. The V gene's germline CDR1 is LNHDA and CDR2 SQIVND (reference sequence). The CDR3 has 12 amino acids. The CDR3 nucleotides are TGTGCCAGTAGTATCTCAGGGCACGAGCAGTACTTC. Translation: CASSISGHEQYF.

V and J are TRBV25-1 and TRBJ1-2; D gene uncertain. V shed 1 base and J shed 3 bases, with 6 bases lying between them. The germline V gene encodes CDR1 MGHDK and CDR2 SYGVNS. The CDR3 contains 13 residues. The DNA for the CDR3 is TGTGCCAGCAGTGAATTCGGTGACTATGGCTACACCTTC. This codes for CASSEFGDYGYTF.

J is TRBJ1-3 and V is TRBV19, with no clear D. Trimming removed 8 bases from V and 0 bases from J, with 14 bases in between. The germline gives CDR1 LNHDA, CDR2 SQIVND (reference sequence). The CDR3 totals 15 residues. The CDR3 is CASERTVSSGNTIYF. DNA for the CDR3: TGTGCCAGTGAGCGGACGGTGAGCTCTGGAAACACCATATATTTT.

The genes are TRBV27 and TRBJ2-3; the match to TRBD2 covers 12 bases. Germline loops: CDR1 MNHEY, CDR2 SMNVEV (reference sequence). V was clipped by 5 bases and J by 5 bases; unmatched bases: 5. The CDR3 runs 15 residues. This CDR3 reads CASSPLAGGVDTQYF. CDR3 nucleotides: TGTGCCAGCAGTCCTCTAGCGGGAGGGGTAGATACGCAGTATTTT.

The V gene is TRBV19, the J gene TRBJ1-5; 9 bases agree with TRBD1. The germline V gene has CDR1 LNHDA and CDR2 SQIVND (reference sequence). Trimming took 9 bases from V and 7 from J; bases not matched to a gene: 7. The CDR3 runs to 13 residues. The chain's CDR3 is CASAGTGFQPQHF. The CDR3, as DNA: TGTGCCAGCGCCGGGACAGGGTTCCAGCCCCAGCATTTT.

The V call is TRBV7-6, the J call TRBJ2-5; D is ambiguous. Germline V lookup: CDR1 SGHVS, CDR2 FNYEAQ. This CDR3 is built from 15 residues. The V gene lost 5 bases and the J gene lost 0 bases, with 13 bases spanning the gap. CDR3 in amino acids: CASSRGLPHQETQYF. The CDR3 nucleotides are TGTGCCAGCAGCCGCGGCCTACCGCACCAAGAGACCCAGTACTTC.

The chain has TRBV2 and TRBJ2-7; D unresolved. Trimming removed 6 bases from V and 1 base from J, with 10 bases in between. This CDR3 has 13 amino acids. Germline values: CDR1 SNHLY, CDR2 FYNNEI. Here the CDR3 DNA reads TGTGCCAGCAGCCTTCCGCCGTCCTACGAGCAGTACTTC. Protein sequence: CASSLPPSYEQYF.

This chain connects TRBV4-1 to TRBJ2-3; TRBD1 might be the D (6 bases). The CDR3 spans 16 residues. V was trimmed by 2 bases and J by 0 bases, leaving 12 bases between them. Germline V CDR1 and CDR2: MGHRA, YSYEKL. Written as DNA, the CDR3 is TGCGCCAGCAGCCAAACGGGACAAATTAGCACAGATACGCAGTATTTT. It specifies CASSQTGQISTDTQYF.

This clone showed up just once. This chain links TRBV2 with TRBJ2-7; D unclear. The germline gives CDR1 SNHLY, CDR2 FYNNEI. Trimming removed 11 bases at V and 4 bases at J, with 15 bases between. This CDR3 contains 12 residues. The CDR3 DNA reads as TGTGCCGGCACCCTCAGCGATTACGAGCAGTACTTC. This gives the protein CAGTLSDYEQYF.

The rearrangement uses TRBV27 and TRBJ2-5, with 7 bases aligning to TRBD1. Per the germline V gene, CDR1 is MNHEY and CDR2 is SMNVEV (reference sequence). The junction had 2 bases not matched to a gene; V was cut back by 2 bases and J by 2 bases. This CDR3 spans 14 amino acids. CDR3 nucleotides: TGTGCCAGCAGTTTACAGACAGGGCAAGAGACCCAGTACTTC. Amino acids: CASSLQTGQETQYF.

This clone was seen a handful of times. The V and J genes are TRBV4-1 and TRBJ2-2, with D possibly TRBD1 on 6 matching bases. The CDR3 has 14 amino acids. Trimming took 4 bases from V and 4 from J, leaving 10 bases between them. Germline CDR1 is MGHRA and CDR2 is YSYEKL. The CDR3 here is CASSRTGLTGELFF. CDR3 bases: TGCGCCAGCAGCCGAACAGGGCTCACCGGGGAGCTGTTTTTT.

The rearrangement links TRBV7-8 to TRBJ2-1; D is perhaps TRBD2 (5 bases). The CDR3 is made up of 15 amino acids. V was cut by 5 bases and J by 0 bases, with 11 bases left in between. Germline CDR1 reads SGHVS; CDR2 reads FQNEAQ. The CDR3 sequence is CASSLGNPSYNEQFF. The CDR3 nucleotides are TGTGCCAGCAGCCTCGGGAACCCCTCCTACAATGAGCAGTTCTTC.

The chain has TRBV15 and TRBJ2-5; D might be TRBD1 (6 bases). CDR3 length: 15 residues. Germline CDR1 is LNHNV and CDR2 is YYDKDF (reference sequence). Trimming removed 5 bases at V and 3 bases at J, with 16 bases between. This chain's CDR3 is CATSGHLNREETQYF. The CDR3 region has the DNA TGTGCCACCAGCGGACACCTAAACAGGGAAGAGACCCAGTACTTC.

In the case of this clone: Other nucleotide sequences from this sample produce the same CDR3. The chain carries TRBV18 and TRBJ2-7; D ambiguous. The germline V and J ends were trimmed by 6 bases and 0 bases, with 9 bases remaining between them. Germline V CDR1 and CDR2: KGHSH, LQKENI. CDR3 length: 13 amino acids. In DNA form, the CDR3 reads TGTGCCAGCTCCCCGGATGGCTCCTACGAGCAGTACTTC. Amino acids: CASSPDGSYEQYF. Variable domain in full (rest from reference TRBV18 and TRBJ2-7): NAGVMQNPRHLVRRRGQEARLRCSPMKGHSHVYWYRQLPEEGLKFMVYLQKENIIDESGMPKERFSAEFPKEGPSILRIQQVVRGDSAAYFCASSPDGSYEQYFGPGTRLTVT.

The chain links TRBV19 to TRBJ2-2; 11 nucleotides align to TRBD2. The ends lost 2 bases at V and 3 bases at J; junction bases unmatched: 2. The germline V gene has CDR1 LNHDA and CDR2 SQIVND (reference sequence). This CDR3 has 16 amino acids. The CDR3 reads CASSILAGGHTGELFF. CDR3 sequence (DNA): TGTGCCAGTAGTATACTAGCGGGAGGCCACACCGGGGAGCTGTTTTTT.

The chain combines TRBV7-8 with TRBJ2-7; 8 bases align to TRBD2. Germline V gene lookup returns CDR1 SGHVS and CDR2 FQNEAQ. V shed 0 bases and J 3 bases; nucleotides not matched to a gene: 16. The CDR3 is made up of 19 amino acids. The CDR3 reads CASSLAEHFTGGLNYEQYF. CDR3 DNA: TGTGCCAGCAGCTTAGCGGAGCATTTCACGGGAGGGCTCAACTACGAGCAGTACTTC.

This clone was seen once. The V and J genes are TRBV28 and TRBJ1-5; the D is unclear. CDR1 MDHEN and CDR2 SYDVKM come from the germline V gene. This CDR3 comprises 13 residues. V was pared by 7 bases and J by 0 bases, with 7 bases between. The CDR3 region is CASKYNSNQPQHF. The CDR3, as DNA: TGTGCCAGCAAATATAATAGCAATCAGCCCCAGCATTTT.

CDR3: CASSLQGEANVLTF. The DNA for the CDR3 is TGCGCCAGCAGCCTACAGGGGGAGGCCAACGTCCTGACTTTC. The chain recombines TRBV4-1 with TRBJ2-6; 8 bases map to TRBD1. From germline, CDR1 is MGHRA and CDR2 YSYEKL. V lost 4 bases and J lost 6; bases outside the gene matches: 2. The CDR3 covers 14 residues.

This clone was recorded once. The chain is built from TRBV19 and TRBJ1-5; the match to TRBD1 covers 9 bases. The CDR3 sequence is 13 residues long. J was trimmed by 5 bases and V by 8 bases; bases with no gene match: 4. Germline CDR1 and CDR2: LNHDA and SQIVND (reference sequence). The CDR3 coding sequence is TGTGCCAGTCGGGACAGGGAGGATCAGCCCCAGCATTTT. It yields the protein CASRDREDQPQHF.

The chain recombines TRBV7-2 with TRBJ1-4; possible D gene TRBD1, 5 bases. Germline-derived CDR1 and CDR2 are SGHTA and FQGNSA. This CDR3 has 14 amino acids. V gave up 3 bases and J gave up 7 bases, with 12 bases separating them. The CDR3 region is CASSLWQGGEKLFF. The CDR3 coding sequence is TGTGCCAGCAGCTTGTGGCAGGGAGGTGAAAAACTGTTTTTT.

The rearrangement joins TRBV2 to TRBJ2-7; possibly TRBD1 for D (6 bases). Germline V gene lookup returns CDR1 SNHLY and CDR2 FYNNEI. The CDR3 length is 15 residues. Between the trimmed V and J ends, which lost 1 base and 6 bases, there was a span of 16 bases. The CDR3 DNA is TGTGCCAGCAGTGAAGTCACGACAGGAGTCGGCGAGCAGTACTTC. It is translated as CASSEVTTGVGEQYF.

This clone was seen a handful of times. V is TRBV4-2 and J is TRBJ1-4; D is possibly TRBD1 (5 bases). CDR1 is LGHNA and CDR2 is YNFKEQ in the germline V gene. The CDR3 has 15 amino acids. The V gene lost 2 bases and the J gene lost 2 bases, with 9 bases spanning the gap. CDR3 loop: CASSQWGGTNEKLFF. The CDR3 bases are TGTGCCAGCAGCCAATGGGGGGGTACTAATGAAAAACTGTTTTTT.